Listed here are 30 T cell receptor beta chains from one sample, sequenced in a study of cytomegalovirus exposure and HLA in healthy donors. PCR was performed using 60 Vbeta and 13 Jbeta primers. The data were produced by immunoSEQ multiplex PCR, yet TCRdb's version contains in-frame clones alone and is incomplete. The table shows some 170,000 clones, with 70% to 80% occurring only once. The sequenced material came from PBMCs. These receptors were collected from a male donor in good health and CMV-seronegative.

The chain uses TRBV5-6 and TRBJ2-5, with D hard to call. The better agreement between TRBJ2-7 and the DNA end casts doubt on the J call. The CDR3 sequence is 15 residues long. CDR1 is SGHDT and CDR2 is YYEEEE in the germline V gene. The CDR3 is CASSLARYGRFEQYF. CDR3 DNA sequence: TGTGCCAGCAGCTTGGCTCGGTATGGTAGATTCGAGCAGTACTTC.

This chain links TRBV6-1 with TRBJ2-1, with 7 bases matching TRBD2. Germline loops: CDR1 MNHNS, CDR2 SASEGT. CDR3 length: 15 amino acids. Trimming cost V 6 bases and J 0 bases; bases outside gene matches: 5. Here the CDR3 DNA reads TGTGCCAGCAGCCCTAGCGGCAGCTCCTACAATGAGCAGTTCTTC. Protein: CASSPSGSSYNEQFF.

Only a few counts were recorded for this clone. The rearrangement links TRBV6-5 to TRBJ2-4; tentatively, D is TRBD2 (6 bases). CDR3 length: 13 amino acids. V shed 5 bases and J shed 7 bases, with 12 bases lying between them. From germline, CDR1 is MNHEY and CDR2 SVGAGI. The CDR3 reads CASSPRDSNIQYF. The CDR3 bases are TGTGCCAGCAGTCCCCGGGACTCCAACATTCAGTACTTC.

This clone appeared a single time. V is TRBV10-2 and J is TRBJ2-7; D may be TRBD2 (6 bases). Deletions cut 6 bases from V and 0 bases from J, with 12 bases between. The CDR3 spans 14 residues. The germline V gene has CDR1 WSHSY and CDR2 SAAADI. Here the CDR3 reads CASRPRAGSYEQYF. DNA of the CDR3: TGCGCCAGCAGACCCCGAGCGGGCTCCTACGAGCAGTACTTC.

This clone was counted a single time. The CDR3 coding sequence is TGTGCCAGCAGTGAAGGCGGCAGCTCTGGAAACACCATATATTTT. Protein sequence: CASSEGGSSGNTIYF. The rearrangement uses TRBV6-1 and TRBJ1-3; no definite D call. The germline V gene has CDR1 MNHNS and CDR2 SASEGT. V was pared by 1 base and J by 0 bases, with 7 bases between. The CDR3 is 15 residues long.

The chain has TRBV30 and TRBJ2-5; D perhaps matches TRBD1 (6 bases). V shed 5 bases and J shed 5 bases, with 12 bases lying between them. Germline V gene sequence: CDR1 GTSNPN, CDR2 SVGIG (reference sequence). The CDR3 has 12 residues. The CDR3 loop is CAWGRTGETQYF. CDR3 nucleotide sequence: TGTGCCTGGGGGAGAACAGGGGAGACCCAGTACTTC.

The rearrangement links TRBV2 to TRBJ1-6; TRBD1 agrees at 10 bases. Germline V gene data show CDR1 as SNHLY and CDR2 as FYNNEI. Germline trimming cut 6 bases from V and 7 bases from J; bases unmatched to any gene: 3. CDR3 length equals 14 residues. CDR3 bases: TGTGCCAGCAGCTGGGACAGGGGAAATTCACCCCTCCACTTT. Its protein is CASSWDRGNSPLHF.

With respect to this clone: Other DNA sequences in the sample encode the same CDR3. This rearrangement joins TRBV7-2 to TRBJ2-3; 9 nucleotides line up with TRBD2. The ends lost 6 bases at V and 0 bases at J; junction bases unmatched: 10. This CDR3 spans 17 amino acids. Germline-derived CDR1 and CDR2 are SGHTA and FQGNSA. DNA for the CDR3: TGTGCCAGCAGTAAGTCCCCTAGCGGGGCTAGCACAGATACGCAGTATTTT. Protein product: CASSKSPSGASTDTQYF.

This chain uses TRBV29-1 with TRBJ1-3; TRBD1 might be the D (6 bases). Per the germline V gene, CDR1 is SQVTM and CDR2 is ANQGSEA. Deletions cut 7 bases from V and 4 bases from J, with 11 bases between. The CDR3 has 12 residues. The CDR3 protein is CSAFTGGNTIYF. The CDR3 DNA reads TGCAGCGCCTTTACAGGGGGAAACACCATATATTTT.

J is TRBJ1-3 and V is TRBV4-2, with D possibly TRBD1 on 5 matching bases. In germline, CDR1 is LGHNA, CDR2 YNFKEQ. This CDR3 is 18 amino acids long. The V end lost 0 bases, the J end lost 2 bases, and 17 bases lay between the germline ends. Here the CDR3 DNA reads TGTGCCAGCAGCCAAGATCCAACCCAAGGGGTTCCTGGAAACACCATATATTTT. Its translation: CASSQDPTQGVPGNTIYF.

This clone has only a few counts. J is TRBJ2-3 and V is TRBV6-1; 14 bases are a match to TRBD2. CDR3 length equals 15 residues. Per the germline V gene, CDR1 is MNHNS and CDR2 is SASEGT. V gave up 4 bases and J gave up 4 bases; unmatched junction bases: 1. This chain's CDR3 is CASSGTSGGPDTQYF. The CDR3 bases are TGTGCCAGCAGTGGGACTAGCGGGGGGCCAGATACGCAGTATTTT.

This chain links TRBV5-1 with TRBJ1-1; TRBD1 agrees at 7 bases. With 0 bases clipped from V and 11 bases from J, the junction kept 4 bases outside the gene matches. Germline values: CDR1 SGHRS, CDR2 YFSETQ. This CDR3 is 12 amino acids long. CDR3 DNA sequence: TGCGCCAGCAGCTTGGGAGGGGGCCAGGCTTTCTTT. Protein: CASSLGGGQAFF.

V gene TRBV30 combines with J gene TRBJ1-5; 8 positions agree with TRBD1. This CDR3 spans 14 amino acids. The junction had 3 bases not matched to a gene; V was cut back by 0 bases and J by 5 bases. From germline, CDR1 is GTSNPN and CDR2 SVGIG (reference sequence). The CDR3 DNA follows: TGTGCCTGGAGTGTAAGCAGGGGGCATCAGCCCCAGCATTTT. Encoded protein: CAWSVSRGHQPQHF.

This clone was counted a single time. The rearrangement links TRBV30 to TRBJ2-7, with a tentative D call TRBD2 (6 bases). The CDR3 runs 14 residues. Trimming pared 0 bases from V and 5 bases from J, leaving 14 bases between. Germline CDR1 is GTSNPN and CDR2 is SVGIG (reference sequence). DNA for the CDR3: TGTGCCTGGAGTGTACAAGTCGGAGGGGACGAGCAGTACTTC. Encoded protein: CAWSVQVGGDEQYF.

The V call is TRBV29-1, the J call TRBJ1-5; TRBD1 matches 7 bases. There are 13 residues in the CDR3. The V segment lost 6 bases and the J segment 6 bases; nucleotides outside the gene matches: 8. Germline CDR1 reads SQVTM; CDR2 reads ANQGSEA. The CDR3 region has the DNA TGCAGCGTAAGACAGGGTTCTAGTCAGCCCCAGCATTTT. As protein: CSVRQGSSQPQHF.

Comment on this clone: This sample includes further DNA sequences coding for the same CDR3. The chain joins TRBV30 to TRBJ2-7; D remains unclear. CDR3 size: 11 residues. The germline gives CDR1 GTSNPN, CDR2 SVGIG (reference sequence). Trimming removed 3 bases from V and 1 base from J, with 4 bases in between. The CDR3 DNA sequence: TGTGCCTGGAGCTATTCCTACGAGCAGTACTTC. As protein: CAWSYSYEQYF.

The gene calls are TRBV6-5 and TRBJ2-7, with a weak D call TRBD1 (6 bases). Germline CDR1 and CDR2: MNHEY and SVGAGI. The CDR3 contains 15 residues. The ends were cut back, 6 bases at V and 2 bases at J, with 17 bases in the middle. The CDR3 region is CASSPQGQAPYEQYF. CDR3 sequence (DNA): TGTGCCAGCAGCCCACAGGGCCAGGCCCCCTACGAGCAGTACTTC.

The CDR3 DNA follows: TGTGCCAGCAGCCTCAACACAGATACGCAGTATTTT. Its translation is CASSLNTDTQYF. The chain recombines TRBV14 with TRBJ2-3, with unresolved D. The CDR3 runs to 12 residues. Germline V lookup: CDR1 SGHDN, CDR2 FVKESK. With 4 bases removed from V and 2 bases from J, the gap between germline ends came to 4 bases.

In its sample, this clone was seen a few times. The V call is TRBV6-6, the J call TRBJ1-1, with D unresolved. The V end lost 5 bases, the J end lost 0 bases, and 10 bases lay between the germline ends. The CDR3 length is 14 residues. CDR1 is MNHNY, CDR2 SVGAGI, per germline (reference sequence). DNA of the CDR3: TGTGCCAGCAGTGGAGGAGAGGTGAACACTGAAGCTTTCTTT. It codes for CASSGGEVNTEAFF.

This sequence joins TRBV27 and TRBJ1-5, with D possibly matching TRBD1 (5 bases). Trimming shortened V by 9 bases and J by 1 base, and 16 bases separated the two germline ends. The CDR3 spans 15 residues. Germline CDR1 reads MNHEY; CDR2 reads SMNVEV (reference sequence). The CDR3, as DNA: TGTGCCAGTGGGCTATTGACAGAGAGCAATCAGCCCCAGCATTTT. Protein sequence: CASGLLTESNQPQHF.

The chain links TRBV15 to TRBJ2-5, with TRBD2 matching over 7 bases. Germline values: CDR1 LNHNV, CDR2 YYDKDF (reference sequence). The V segment lost 3 bases and the J segment 3 bases; nucleotides outside the gene matches: 1. The CDR3 covers 13 residues. For the CDR3, the DNA is TGTGCCACCAGCAGGGGGGGGGAAGAGACCCAGTACTTC. It translates to CATSRGGEETQYF. The full variable domain, its missing parts supplied by reference TRBV15 and TRBJ2-5, is DAMVIQNPRYQVTQFGKPVTLSCSQTLNHNVMYWYQQKSSQAPKLLFHYYDKDFNNEADTPDNFQSRRPNTSFCFLDIRSPGLGDTAMYLCATSRGGEETQYFGPGTRLLVL.

J is TRBJ1-1 and V is TRBV12-5; D perhaps matches TRBD1 (6 bases). V was trimmed by 0 bases and J by 5 bases, leaving 19 bases between them. The CDR3 consists of 17 residues. The germline CDR1 and CDR2 sequences are LGHNT and FRNRAP. The CDR3 DNA reads TGTGCTAGTGGTTTGGTACTCCCCAGGGGCGCAAGTACTGAAGCTTTCTTT. Residues: CASGLVLPRGASTEAFF. The entire variable domain, with the rest obtained from reference TRBV12-5 and TRBJ1-1, is as follows: DARVTQTPRHKVTEMGQEVTMRCQPILGHNTVFWYRQTMMQGLELLAYFRNRAPLDDSGMPKDRFSAEMPDATLATLKIQPSEPRDSAVYFCASGLVLPRGASTEAFFGQGTRLTVV.

This clone appeared a single time. The gene calls are TRBV5-1 and TRBJ1-1; D might be TRBD1 (6 bases). The CDR3 has 13 residues. V was clipped by 6 bases and J by 2 bases, with 11 bases between them. Germline V CDR1 and CDR2: SGHRS, YFSETQ. The CDR3 sequence: CASTRTDNTEAFF. DNA of the CDR3: TGCGCCAGCACCCGGACAGATAACACTGAAGCTTTCTTT.

This clone was counted a few times. The CDR3 spells CASSVQGEDQPQHF. As DNA, the CDR3 is TGTGCCAGCAGCGTACAGGGTGAGGATCAGCCCCAGCATTTT. J is TRBJ1-5 and V is TRBV9, with TRBD1 as a possible D gene (5 bases). CDR1 and CDR2 from the germline V gene are SGDLS and YYNGEE. CDR3 length: 14 amino acids. V was trimmed by 1 base and J by 5 bases, leaving 10 bases between them.

The chain employs TRBV10-3 and TRBJ2-6; 8 bases line up with TRBD1. The length of the CDR3 is 18 residues. The V gene's germline CDR1 is ENHRY and CDR2 SYGVKD. Trimming at V came to 6 bases and at J to 0 bases, leaving 10 bases not matched to a gene. CDR3 in DNA: TGTGCCATCAGAGCCCGACAGGGGACGGGCTCTGGGGCCAACGTCCTGACTTTC. Protein: CAIRARQGTGSGANVLTF.

The J gene is TRBJ2-5, the V gene TRBV10-3, with TRBD1 matching over 9 bases. The ends lost 7 bases at V and 2 bases at J; junction bases unmatched: 5. CDR3 size: 14 residues. The germline gives CDR1 ENHRY, CDR2 SYGVKD. The chain's CDR3 is CAIKGQGPQETQYF. In nucleotides, the CDR3 is TGTGCCATCAAAGGACAGGGGCCTCAAGAGACCCAGTACTTC.

This sequence joins TRBV9 and TRBJ2-3; 16 positions match TRBD2. CDR3 length: 16 residues. Trimming took 4 bases from V and 3 from J; bases not matched to a gene: 2. Germline V gives CDR1 SGDLS, CDR2 YYNGEE. The CDR3 region has the DNA TGTGCCAGCAGCCCGGGACTAGCGGGAGGGACAGATACGCAGTATTTT. Translation: CASSPGLAGGTDTQYF. The variable domain in full, with the rest retrieved from reference TRBV9 and TRBJ2-3, is DSGVTQTPKHLITATGQRVTLRCSPRSGDLSVYWYQQSLDQGLQFLIQYYNGEERAKGNILERFSAQQFPDLHSELNLSSLELGDSALYFCASSPGLAGGTDTQYFGPGTRLTVL.

The chain couples TRBV4-3 to TRBJ2-3, with 7 positions matching TRBD2. The V and J ends lost 1 base and 8 bases, in that order; junction bases with no gene match: 6. Looked up from germline, CDR1 is LGHNA and CDR2 is YSLEER. The CDR3 is made up of 14 amino acids. The CDR3 nucleotides are TGCGCCAGCAGCCAAGCCAGCGGGGCGGGTACGCAGTATTTT. Translating gives CASSQASGAGTQYF.

Here the CDR3 DNA reads TGTGCCAGCAGCACATCCGGGCAAGAGACCCAGTACTTC. It codes for CASSTSGQETQYF. The rearrangement links TRBV9 to TRBJ2-5; D is uncertain. Germline CDR1 reads SGDLS; CDR2 reads YYNGEE. The CDR3 consists of 13 residues. The ends were cut back, 4 bases at V and 2 bases at J, with 9 bases in the middle.

The gene calls are TRBV28 and TRBJ1-1, with D possibly TRBD1 on 5 matching bases. The CDR3 is 13 amino acids. V was cut by 2 bases and J by 7 bases, with 11 bases left in between. Germline CDR1 is MDHEN and CDR2 is SYDVKM. The CDR3 here is CASSLTGGFEAFF. In DNA, the CDR3 is TGTGCCAGCAGTTTAACCGGGGGGTTTGAAGCTTTCTTT.